What follows are 2 T cell receptor beta chains derived from one specimen sequenced in a study of shared clonotypes between healthy human individuals. The data were produced by immunoSEQ multiplex PCR, yet TCRdb's version contains in-frame clones alone and is incomplete. The table has hundreds of thousands of clones, around 73% seen once. Sequenced sample: memory CD4+ T cells sorted from blood. Subset specified: CD45RA-negative fraction. The receptors here all came from a woman aged 25 to 45 in good health.

This clone was found a few times. This chain uses TRBV4-1 with TRBJ2-3; unclear D gene. The ends were cut back, 1 base at V and 6 bases at J, with 17 bases in the middle. Germline V gene sequence: CDR1 MGHRA, CDR2 YSYEKL. The CDR3 length is 16 residues. The CDR3 bases are TGCGCCAGCAGCCAAGTAGATCTAGTCGTATTCGATACGCAGTATTTT. Its translation is CASSQVDLVVFDTQYF.

The chain uses TRBV6-6 and TRBJ2-3; D is tentatively TRBD1 or TRBD2 (6 bases each). Trimming cost V 2 bases and J 3 bases, with 9 bases left between them. Germline values: CDR1 MNHNY, CDR2 SVGAGI (reference sequence). The CDR3 sequence is 14 residues long. DNA of the CDR3: TGTGCCAGCAGTTACGAGGGGGGTACAGATACGCAGTATTTT. Protein: CASSYEGGTDTQYF.